The T cell receptor beta chain described here comes from a study of technical replicates of blood from a few donors. The germline V gene has CDR1 SGHRS and CDR2 YFSETQ. This CDR3 has 15 residues. V was clipped by 2 bases and J by 3 bases, with 12 bases between them. The data were produced by immunoSEQ multiplex PCR, yet TCRdb's version contains in-frame clones alone and is incomplete. The sample shows fewer than 100,000 clones, about 94% of them seen only once. This clonotype originated in a human donor in good health. What was sequenced was T cells isolated from PBMCs. This chain connects TRBV5-1 to TRBJ2-1, with D perhaps matching TRBD1 (5 bases). CDR3 nucleotides: TGCGCCAGCAGCTTCGGCAGGGCCAACTACAATGAGCAGTTCTTC. Encoded protein: CASSFGRANYNEQFF.